A selection of T cell receptor beta chains follows, all from one sample in a study of T cells in Graves' hyperthyroidism and ophthalmopathy. One entry per CDR3 protein, called by TCRdb with MiXCR from the multiplex PCR reads. The sample consists of a few hundred thousand distinct CDR3 sequences, more than 13% of them appearing once. What was sequenced was blood. These receptors all stem from a woman aged 25 to 39 with Graves' hyperthyroidism. Both conserved end residues are part of each CDR3. The order of the fields is clone size, V gene, D gene, J gene, CDR3 protein. The D gene is left open where the match is weak. The size entry is marked missing in some rows and otherwise reads once, few, many or a size class.

many	TRBV12-3/TRBV12-4	TRBD2	TRBJ2-5	CASSFGLAERAGTQYF
many	TRBV20-1	TRBD2	TRBJ2-5	CSAVVAGQETQYF
many	TRBV6-6	-	TRBJ1-1	CASSYSGGGGILEAFF
-	TRBV24-1	-	TRBJ2-4	CATSKGHGKNIQYF
few	TRBV6-1	TRBD2	TRBJ2-7	CASTISGTGPHEQYF
many	TRBV29-1	TRBD2	TRBJ2-7	CSVEDRGGRTSYEQYF
-	TRBV15	-	TRBJ2-3	CATSIAMGLGTDTQYF
few	TRBV27	-	TRBJ1-2	CASSLRGRVSYGYTF
many	TRBV18	TRBD1	TRBJ1-3	CASSPGQAPYSGNTIYF
many	TRBV28	-	TRBJ1-1	CASSNVLNTEAFF
-	TRBV20-1	-	TRBJ2-3	CSVTGLNTDTQYF
few	TRBV2	-	TRBJ2-7	CASSTLGGSGEQYF
-	TRBV2	TRBD2	TRBJ2-2	CASSGRASGVYGELFF
-	TRBV19	-	TRBJ1-5	CASGAESGQPQHF
many	TRBV5-1	TRBD2	TRBJ2-5	CASSPGLAAALVETQYF
-	TRBV24-1	-	TRBJ2-1	CATSDFRATYNEQFF
many	TRBV20-1	-	TRBJ2-1	CSVEPGVDNEQFF
many	TRBV24-1	TRBD2	TRBJ2-5	CATSDFGLAVQETQYF
-	TRBV12-3/TRBV12-4	-	TRBJ1-3	CASSTSLEGLGNTIYF
-	TRBV4-1	TRBD2	TRBJ2-2	CASSPSSGRGTGELFF
few	TRBV20-1	TRBD1	TRBJ2-3	CSARGPGQGRADTQYF
-	TRBV25-1	-	TRBJ1-3	CASSESANSIYF
few	TRBV7-9	TRBD2	TRBJ2-5	CASSLGGREGLETQYF
few	TRBV7-9	-	TRBJ1-2	CASSPPTQTSTYGYTF
-	TRBV7-9	-	TRBJ1-6	CASSEGPVASNSPLHF
many	TRBV20-1	TRBD2	TRBJ2-3	CSARSLAGVGDTQYF
many	TRBV11-2	TRBD2	TRBJ2-2	CASSLVAREDTGELFF
many	TRBV3-1	-	TRBJ1-4	CATTGRGEKLFF
many	TRBV11-3	TRBD2	TRBJ2-1	CASSLGSSGTPGDEQFF
many	TRBV3-1	-	TRBJ1-5	CASSQDGAASNQPQHF
many	TRBV11-3	TRBD2	TRBJ2-1	CASSLDRTSGSHDYNEQFF
many	TRBV6-1	TRBD1	TRBJ2-7	CASSGTGYGYEQYF
many	TRBV20-1	-	TRBJ1-4	CSASGAATNEKLFF
few	TRBV27	TRBD2	TRBJ2-1	CASSLATSGSPYNEQFF
many	TRBV20-1	TRBD1	TRBJ1-1	CSAEGTGDGEAFF
-	TRBV7-8	TRBD1	TRBJ1-5	CASSLDPLTGEKWDQPQHF
-	TRBV6-1	-	TRBJ1-5	CASSDWPGRTGGNQPQHF
many	TRBV28	-	TRBJ2-7	CASSLEPGESYEQYF
once	TRBV13	TRBD1	TRBJ2-7	CASSLFRGQAFYEQYF
many	TRBV28	-	TRBJ2-5	CASSLARGETQYF
many	TRBV20-1	-	TRBJ2-1	CSARTANYNEQFF
many	TRBV3-1	TRBD1	TRBJ1-2	CASSSGQAGYGYTF
many	TRBV3-1	TRBD1	TRBJ2-5	CASSQGFGTGYETQYF
-	TRBV2	-	TRBJ2-3	CASVGTSTDTQYF
-	TRBV24-1	TRBD1	TRBJ2-6	CATSDPQGANGANVLTF
many	TRBV10-1	TRBD2	TRBJ2-1	CASSSAPGLAGTYNEQFF
many	TRBV20-1	TRBD2	TRBJ2-1	CSARRTSGLYNEQFF
-	TRBV6-1	TRBD1	TRBJ2-7	CASRETGQDYEQYF
-	TRBV15	-	TRBJ2-7	CATSRDLYEQYF
many	TRBV18	-	TRBJ1-2	CASSPDSSGGYTF
many	TRBV28	TRBD1	TRBJ2-5	CASSLPGQQETQYF